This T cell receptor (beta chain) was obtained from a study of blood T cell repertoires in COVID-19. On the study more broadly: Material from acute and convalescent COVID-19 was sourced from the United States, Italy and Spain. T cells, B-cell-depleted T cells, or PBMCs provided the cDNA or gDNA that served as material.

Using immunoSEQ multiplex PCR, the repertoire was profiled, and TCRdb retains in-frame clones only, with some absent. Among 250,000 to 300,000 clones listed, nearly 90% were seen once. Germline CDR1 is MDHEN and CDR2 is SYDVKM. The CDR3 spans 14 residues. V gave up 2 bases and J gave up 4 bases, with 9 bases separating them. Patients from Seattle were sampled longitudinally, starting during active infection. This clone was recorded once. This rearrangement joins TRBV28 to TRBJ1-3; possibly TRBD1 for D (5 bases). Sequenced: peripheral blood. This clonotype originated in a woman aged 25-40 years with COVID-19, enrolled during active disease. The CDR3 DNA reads TGTGCCAGCAGTTTAGGCCCAGGGGGAAACACCATATATTTT. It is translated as CASSLGPGGNTIYF.